The 9 T cell receptor beta chains below all came from one sample that was sequenced in a study of post-analysis software for immune sequencing data. TCR beta cDNA libraries included unique molecular identifiers. One entry per CDR3 protein, called by TCRdb with MiXCR from the PCR reads. This sample has some 700,000 distinct CDR3 sequences, with roughly three fifths found just once. Study-wide results and limits: In patients, about 5 TRBV segments were more frequent than in controls, with TRBV5-6, TRBV5-1 and TRBV20-1 among them.

These TCRs' antigens remain unknown. The sequencing input was blood. The receptor set was obtained from a girl aged 2 to 9 with multiple sclerosis.

The gene calls are TRBV6-5 and TRBJ2-3; 10 bases align to TRBD2. CDR1 and CDR2 (germline): MNHEY, SVGAGI. The V and J ends lost 6 bases and 5 bases, in that order; junction bases with no gene match: 2. CDR3 length: 13 amino acids. The DNA of the CDR3 is TGTGCCAGCAGAAGACTAGCGGGAGATACGCAGTATTTT. Its translation: CASRRLAGDTQYF.

The chain recombines TRBV20-1 with TRBJ2-1; D is undetermined. In germline, CDR1 is DFQATT, CDR2 SNEGSKA (reference sequence). Trimming removed 1 base from V and 2 bases from J, with 12 bases in between. The CDR3 is made up of 15 amino acids. In DNA, the CDR3 is TGCAGTGCTAGAGCCTGGGCCCCGGCCTACAATGAGCAGTTCTTC. This gives the protein CSARAWAPAYNEQFF.

This clonotype was seen a few times. The chain carries TRBV9 and TRBJ2-3; 9 positions match TRBD2. The J segment lost 3 bases and the V segment lost 1 base, leaving 3 bases of the junction unmatched. The CDR3 extends over 15 amino acids. CDR1 is SGDLS, CDR2 YYNGEE, per germline. The CDR3 nucleotides are TGTGCCAGCAGCGTATCCAGCGGGAGGACAGATACGCAGTATTTT. As protein: CASSVSSGRTDTQYF.

The rearrangement uses TRBV20-1 and TRBJ2-5; D possibly corresponds to TRBD2 (5 bases). The V gene's germline CDR1 is DFQATT and CDR2 SNEGSKA (reference sequence). With 0 bases removed from V and 5 bases from J, the gap between germline ends came to 10 bases. The CDR3 contains 13 residues. The CDR3 sequence: CSARDLRGETQYF. The CDR3 coding sequence is TGCAGTGCTAGAGATTTACGAGGGGAGACCCAGTACTTC.

This clonotype was counted ten times or more. The rearrangement joins TRBV29-1 to TRBJ1-1; D is perhaps TRBD1 (5 bases). Trimming pared 7 bases from V and 4 bases from J, leaving 16 bases between. This CDR3 contains 13 residues. Germline V gene data show CDR1 as SQVTM and CDR2 as ANQGSEA. The CDR3 nucleotides are TGCAGCGCATGGGGGTCCGTTAGCACTGAAGCTTTCTTT. This codes for CSAWGSVSTEAFF.

The chain employs TRBV3-1 and TRBJ2-5; TRBD1 agrees at 8 bases. The CDR3 is 16 residues long. The germline V gene has CDR1 LGHDT and CDR2 YNNKEL (reference sequence). The V gene end was trimmed by 5 bases and the J gene end by 4 bases; junction bases not matched to a gene: 12. CDR3 coding DNA: TGTGCCAGCAGCAGCCAGGGGGCTGGCTACCCAGAGACCCAGTACTTC. This encodes CASSSQGAGYPETQYF.

The chain has TRBV5-1 and TRBJ1-1; D perhaps matches TRBD1 (5 bases). Germline lookup yields CDR1 SGHRS and CDR2 YFSETQ. The CDR3 contains 14 residues. V lost 6 bases and J lost 1, with 13 bases in between. CDR3 coding DNA: TGCGCCAGCACTTCTACCACAGGGAACACTGAAGCTTTCTTT. Translating it yields CASTSTTGNTEAFF.

This clonotype has a handful of counts. The chain has TRBV12-3 or TRBV12-4 and TRBJ2-7, with TRBD2 as a possible D gene (5 bases). Trimming removed 2 bases from V and 6 bases from J, with 14 bases in between. This CDR3 is built from 14 residues. The CDR3 DNA follows: TGTGCCAGCAGTTTACGAGGGCATGGGAGCGAGCAGTACTTC. Its translation: CASSLRGHGSEQYF.

CDR3: CASSQRDRVSGANVLTF. The CDR3 coding sequence is TGTGCCAGCAGTCAGCGGGACAGGGTCTCTGGGGCCAACGTCCTGACTTTC. The J gene is TRBJ2-6, the V gene TRBV12-3 or TRBV12-4, with 9 bases fitting TRBD1. The CDR3 is 17 residues long. J was trimmed by 0 bases and V by 5 bases; bases with no gene match: 5.